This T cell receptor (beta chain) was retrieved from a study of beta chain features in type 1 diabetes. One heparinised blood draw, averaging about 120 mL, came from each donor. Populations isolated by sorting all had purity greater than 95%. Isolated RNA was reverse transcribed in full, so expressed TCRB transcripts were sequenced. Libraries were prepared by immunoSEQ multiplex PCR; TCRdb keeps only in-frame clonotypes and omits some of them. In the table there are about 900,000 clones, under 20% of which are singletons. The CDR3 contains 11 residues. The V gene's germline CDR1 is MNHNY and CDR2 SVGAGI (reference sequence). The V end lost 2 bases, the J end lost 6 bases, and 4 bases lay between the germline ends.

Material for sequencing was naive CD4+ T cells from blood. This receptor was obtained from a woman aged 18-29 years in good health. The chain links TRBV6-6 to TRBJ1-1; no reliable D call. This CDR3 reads CASSYGPEAFF. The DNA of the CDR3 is TGTGCCAGCAGTTACGGCCCTGAAGCTTTCTTT.